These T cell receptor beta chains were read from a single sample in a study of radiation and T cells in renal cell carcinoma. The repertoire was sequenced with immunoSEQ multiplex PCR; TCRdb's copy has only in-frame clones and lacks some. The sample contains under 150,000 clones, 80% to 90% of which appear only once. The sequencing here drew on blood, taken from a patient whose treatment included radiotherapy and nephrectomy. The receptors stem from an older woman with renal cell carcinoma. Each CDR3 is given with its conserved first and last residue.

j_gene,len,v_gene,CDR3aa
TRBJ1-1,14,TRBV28,CASTGEGANTEAFF
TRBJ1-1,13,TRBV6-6,CASSYQVTTEAFF
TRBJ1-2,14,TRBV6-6,CASSFATGSYGYTF
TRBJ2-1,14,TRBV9,CASSRQGSYNEQFF
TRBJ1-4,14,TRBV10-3,CATNRQGVHEKLFF
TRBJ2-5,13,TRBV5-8,CASSLEAWETQYF
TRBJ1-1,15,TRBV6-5,CASSSPGSGNTEAFF
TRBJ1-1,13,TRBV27,CASSLRGGTEAFF
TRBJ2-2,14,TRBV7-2,CASSARRGTGELFF
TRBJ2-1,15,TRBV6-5,CASSYRASGSDEQFF
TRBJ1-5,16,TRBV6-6,CASSYSWQNSNQPQHF
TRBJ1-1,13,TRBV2,CASSQGSVTEAFF
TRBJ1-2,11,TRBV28,CASSRDYGYTF
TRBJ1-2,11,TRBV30,CAWNRGAAYTF
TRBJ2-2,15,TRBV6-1,CASSERRANTGELFF
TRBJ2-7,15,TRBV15,CATSGGTGWAYEQYF
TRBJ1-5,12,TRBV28,CASSYENQPQHF
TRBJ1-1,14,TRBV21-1,CASSPAPRSTEAFF
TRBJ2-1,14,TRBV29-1,CSVEGAAGTREQFF
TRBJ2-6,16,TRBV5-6,CASSLRLRSGANVLTF
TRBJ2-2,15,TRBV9,CASSVDPRVPGELFF
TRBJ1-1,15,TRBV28,CATKEGKFMNTEAFF
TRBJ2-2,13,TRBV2,CASSPTSTGELFF
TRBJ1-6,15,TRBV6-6,CASTIEEGSHSPLHF
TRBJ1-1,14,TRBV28,CASSDRTTGTEAFF
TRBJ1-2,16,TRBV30,CAWKDKGVALNYGYTF
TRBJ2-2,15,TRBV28,CASSFPSGGTGELFF
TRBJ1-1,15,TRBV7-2,CASATPRDMNTEAFF
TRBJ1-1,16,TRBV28,CASRPRRNDLNTEAFF
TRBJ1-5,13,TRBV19,CASSTQQGQPQHF
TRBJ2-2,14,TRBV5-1,CASSPQRGAGELFF
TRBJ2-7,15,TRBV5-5,CASSFSGSWVGEQYF
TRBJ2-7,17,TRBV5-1,CASSPLPPGSSSYEQYF
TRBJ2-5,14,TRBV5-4,CASSPRAAQETQYF
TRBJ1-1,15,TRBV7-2,CASSPTGGLNTEAFF